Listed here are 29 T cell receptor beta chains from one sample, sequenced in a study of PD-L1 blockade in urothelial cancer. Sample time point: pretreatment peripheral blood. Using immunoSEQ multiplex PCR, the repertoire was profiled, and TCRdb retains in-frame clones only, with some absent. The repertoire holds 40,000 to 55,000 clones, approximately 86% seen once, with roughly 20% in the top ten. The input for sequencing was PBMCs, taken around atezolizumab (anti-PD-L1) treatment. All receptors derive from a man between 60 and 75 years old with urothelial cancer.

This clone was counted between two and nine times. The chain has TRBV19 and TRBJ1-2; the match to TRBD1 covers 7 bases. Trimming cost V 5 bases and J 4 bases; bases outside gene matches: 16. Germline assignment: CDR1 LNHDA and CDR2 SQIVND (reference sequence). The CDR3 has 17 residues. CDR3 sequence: CASSLQDRAGVSYGYTF. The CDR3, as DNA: TGTGCCAGTAGTTTACAAGACAGGGCAGGAGTTTCCTATGGCTACACCTTC.

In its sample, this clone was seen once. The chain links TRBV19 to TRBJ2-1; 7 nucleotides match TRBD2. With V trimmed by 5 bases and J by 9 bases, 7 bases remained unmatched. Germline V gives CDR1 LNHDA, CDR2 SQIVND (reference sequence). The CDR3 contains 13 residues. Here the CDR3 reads CASSGQASGEQFF. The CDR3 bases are TGTGCCAGTAGTGGTCAAGCTAGCGGTGAGCAGTTCTTC.

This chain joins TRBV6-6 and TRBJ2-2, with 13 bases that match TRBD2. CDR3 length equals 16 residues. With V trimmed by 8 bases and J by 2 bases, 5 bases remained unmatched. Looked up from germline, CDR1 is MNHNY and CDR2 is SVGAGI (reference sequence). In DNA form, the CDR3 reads TGTGCCAGCCGGACTAGCGGGGGCCAAAACACCGGGGAGCTGTTTTTT. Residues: CASRTSGGQNTGELFF.

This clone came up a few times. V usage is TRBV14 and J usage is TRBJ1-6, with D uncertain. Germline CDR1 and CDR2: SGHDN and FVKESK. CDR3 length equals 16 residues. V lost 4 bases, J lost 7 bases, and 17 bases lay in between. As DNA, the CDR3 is TGTGCCAGCAGCCCCATACGGGGAGGAGTCAATTCACCCCTCCACTTT. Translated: CASSPIRGGVNSPLHF.

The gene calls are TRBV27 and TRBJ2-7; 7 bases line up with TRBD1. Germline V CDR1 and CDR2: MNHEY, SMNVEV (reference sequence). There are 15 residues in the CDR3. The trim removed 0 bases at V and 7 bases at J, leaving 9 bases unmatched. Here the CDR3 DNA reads TGTGCCAGCAGTTTATCGACAGGGCTGCTAAGGGAGCAGTACTTC. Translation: CASSLSTGLLREQYF.

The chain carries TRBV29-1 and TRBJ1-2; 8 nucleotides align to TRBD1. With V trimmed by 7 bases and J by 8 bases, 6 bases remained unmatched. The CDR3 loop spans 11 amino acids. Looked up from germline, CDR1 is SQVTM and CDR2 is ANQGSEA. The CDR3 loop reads CSASRGRGYTF. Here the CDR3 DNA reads TGCAGCGCATCCAGGGGGCGAGGCTACACCTTC.

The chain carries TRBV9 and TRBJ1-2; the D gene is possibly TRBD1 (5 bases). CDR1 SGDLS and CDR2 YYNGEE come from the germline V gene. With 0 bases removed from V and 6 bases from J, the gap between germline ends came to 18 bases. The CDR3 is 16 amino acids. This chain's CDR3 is CASSVEGRTTPDGYTF. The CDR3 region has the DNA TGTGCCAGCAGCGTAGAGGGTAGGACAACACCGGATGGCTACACCTTC.

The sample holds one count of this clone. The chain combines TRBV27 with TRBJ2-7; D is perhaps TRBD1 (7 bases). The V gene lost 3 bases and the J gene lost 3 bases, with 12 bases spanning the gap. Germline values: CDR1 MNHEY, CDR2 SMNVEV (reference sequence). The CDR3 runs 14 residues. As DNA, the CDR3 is TGTGCCAGCAGTTTCGCGGGACAGCACTACGAGCAGTACTTC. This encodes CASSFAGQHYEQYF.

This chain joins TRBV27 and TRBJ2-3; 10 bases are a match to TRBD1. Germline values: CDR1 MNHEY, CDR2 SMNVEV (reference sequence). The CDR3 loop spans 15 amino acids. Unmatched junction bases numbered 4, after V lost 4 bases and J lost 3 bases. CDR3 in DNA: TGTGCCAGCAGTTCCGGGACAGGGGAAACAGATACGCAGTATTTT. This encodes CASSSGTGETDTQYF.

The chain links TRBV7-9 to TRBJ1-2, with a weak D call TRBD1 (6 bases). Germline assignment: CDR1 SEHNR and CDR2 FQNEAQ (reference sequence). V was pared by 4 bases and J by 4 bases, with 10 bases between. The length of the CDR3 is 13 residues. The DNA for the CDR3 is TGTGCCAGCAGCTCGACAGGTGCCTATGGCTACACCTTC. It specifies CASSSTGAYGYTF.

The CDR3 loop reads CASNRGRPGANVLTF. DNA of the CDR3: TGTGCCAGTAACAGGGGGCGTCCTGGGGCCAACGTCCTGACTTTC. The chain employs TRBV19 and TRBJ2-6; 9 bases map to TRBD1. This CDR3 contains 15 residues. V was clipped by 7 bases and J by 2 bases; unmatched bases: 3. Germline V gene sequence: CDR1 LNHDA, CDR2 SQIVND (reference sequence).

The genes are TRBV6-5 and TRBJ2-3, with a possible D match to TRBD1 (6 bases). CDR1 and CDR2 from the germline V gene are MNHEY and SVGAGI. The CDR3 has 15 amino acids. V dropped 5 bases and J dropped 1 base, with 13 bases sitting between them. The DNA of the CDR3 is TGTGCCAGCAGTCCCACCCGACAGGGCACAGATACGCAGTATTTT. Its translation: CASSPTRQGTDTQYF.

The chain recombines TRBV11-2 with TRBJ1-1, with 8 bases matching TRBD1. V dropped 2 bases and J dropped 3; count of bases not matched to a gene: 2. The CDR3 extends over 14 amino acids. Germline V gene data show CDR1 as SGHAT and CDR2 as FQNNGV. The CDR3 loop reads CASSLYRGDTEAFF. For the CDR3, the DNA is TGTGCCAGCAGCTTATACAGGGGGGACACTGAAGCTTTCTTT. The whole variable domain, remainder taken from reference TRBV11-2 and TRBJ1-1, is EAGVAQSPRYKIIEKRQSVAFWCNPISGHATLYWYQQILGQGPKLLIQFQNNGVVDDSQLPKDRFSAERLKGVDSTLKIQPAKLEDSAVYLCASSLYRGDTEAFFGQGTRLTVV.

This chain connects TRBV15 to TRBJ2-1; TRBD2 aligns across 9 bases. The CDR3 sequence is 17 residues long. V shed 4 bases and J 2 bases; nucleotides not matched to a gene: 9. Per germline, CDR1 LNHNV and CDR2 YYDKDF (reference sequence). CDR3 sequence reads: CATSTPRLAATYNEQFF. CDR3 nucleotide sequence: TGTGCCACCAGCACCCCAAGACTAGCGGCAACCTACAATGAGCAGTTCTTC.

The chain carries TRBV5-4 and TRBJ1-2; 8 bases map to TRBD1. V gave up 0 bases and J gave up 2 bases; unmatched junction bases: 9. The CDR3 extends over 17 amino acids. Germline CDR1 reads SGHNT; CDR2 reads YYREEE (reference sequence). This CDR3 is CASSLGSRGQFNYGYTF. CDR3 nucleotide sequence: TGTGCCAGCAGCTTGGGAAGCAGGGGGCAGTTCAACTATGGCTACACCTTC.

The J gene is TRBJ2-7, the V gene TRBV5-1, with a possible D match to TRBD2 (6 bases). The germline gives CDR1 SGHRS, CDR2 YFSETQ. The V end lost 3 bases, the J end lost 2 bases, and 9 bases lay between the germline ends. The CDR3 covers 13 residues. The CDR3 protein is CASSSWTTYEQYF. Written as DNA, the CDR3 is TGCGCCAGCAGCTCCTGGACTACCTACGAGCAGTACTTC.

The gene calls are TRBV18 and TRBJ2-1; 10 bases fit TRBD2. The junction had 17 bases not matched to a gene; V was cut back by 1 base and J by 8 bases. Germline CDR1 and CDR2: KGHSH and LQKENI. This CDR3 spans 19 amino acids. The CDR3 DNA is TGTGCCAGCTCACCACTCGAGCCCCAACTAGCGGGGTTAAACTATGAGCAGTTCTTC. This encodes CASSPLEPQLAGLNYEQFF.

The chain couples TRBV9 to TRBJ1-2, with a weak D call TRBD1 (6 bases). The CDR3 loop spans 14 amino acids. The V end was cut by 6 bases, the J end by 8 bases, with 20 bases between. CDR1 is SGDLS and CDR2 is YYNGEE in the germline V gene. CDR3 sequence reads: CASTVDGQFQGYTF. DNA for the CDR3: TGTGCCAGCACGGTCGACGGACAGTTTCAGGGCTACACCTTC.

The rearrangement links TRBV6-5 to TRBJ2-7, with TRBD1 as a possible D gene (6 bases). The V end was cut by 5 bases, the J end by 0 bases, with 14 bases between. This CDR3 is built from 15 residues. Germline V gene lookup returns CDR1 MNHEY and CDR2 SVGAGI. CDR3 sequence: CASSTTGTLSYEQYF. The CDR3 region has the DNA TGTGCCAGCAGTACTACCGGGACACTCTCCTACGAGCAGTACTTC.

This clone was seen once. The DNA for the CDR3 is TGTGCCTGGAGTGTAGGGGGGACAGGGGGCTCGTATGGCTACACCTTC. It specifies CAWSVGGTGGSYGYTF. The rearrangement uses TRBV30 and TRBJ1-2, with TRBD1 matching over 12 bases. The germline gives CDR1 GTSNPN, CDR2 SVGIG (reference sequence). The trim removed 0 bases at V and 5 bases at J, leaving 7 bases unmatched. This CDR3 is 16 amino acids long.

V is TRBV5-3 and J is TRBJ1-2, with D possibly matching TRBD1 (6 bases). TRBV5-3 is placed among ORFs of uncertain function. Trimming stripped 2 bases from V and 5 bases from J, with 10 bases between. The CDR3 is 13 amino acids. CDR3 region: CARSFDRMYGYTF. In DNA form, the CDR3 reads TGTGCCAGAAGCTTCGACAGGATGTATGGCTACACCTTC.

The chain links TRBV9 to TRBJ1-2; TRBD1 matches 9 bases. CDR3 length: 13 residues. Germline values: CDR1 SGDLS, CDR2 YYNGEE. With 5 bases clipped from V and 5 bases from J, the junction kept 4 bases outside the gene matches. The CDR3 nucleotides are TGTGCCAGCAGATATGGGACAGGGTATGGCTACACCTTC. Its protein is CASRYGTGYGYTF. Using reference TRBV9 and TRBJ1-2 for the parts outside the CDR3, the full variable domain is DSGVTQTPKHLITATGQRVTLRCSPRSGDLSVYWYQQSLDQGLQFLIQYYNGEERAKGNILERFSAQQFPDLHSELNLSSLELGDSALYFCASRYGTGYGYTFGSGTRLTVV.

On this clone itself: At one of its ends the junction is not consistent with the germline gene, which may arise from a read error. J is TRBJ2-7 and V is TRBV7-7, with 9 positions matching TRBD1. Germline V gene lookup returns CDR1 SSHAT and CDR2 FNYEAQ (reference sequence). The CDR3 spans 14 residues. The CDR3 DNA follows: TGTGCTAGCAGCTCAACCACAGGGGGCGGCGAGCAGTACTTC. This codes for CASSSTTGGGEQYF.

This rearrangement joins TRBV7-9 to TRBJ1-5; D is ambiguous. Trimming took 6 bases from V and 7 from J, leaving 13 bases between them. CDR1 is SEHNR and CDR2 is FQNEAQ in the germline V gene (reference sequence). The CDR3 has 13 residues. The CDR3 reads CASRGSAGQPQHF. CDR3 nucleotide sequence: TGTGCCAGCAGAGGGAGCGCCGGGCAGCCCCAGCATTTT. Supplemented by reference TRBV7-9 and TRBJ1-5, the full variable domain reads DTGVSQNPRHKITKRGQNVTFRCDPISEHNRLYWYRQTLGQGPEFLTYFQNEAQLEKSRLLSDRFSAERPKGSFSTLEIQRTEQGDSAMYLCASRGSAGQPQHFGDGTRLSIL.

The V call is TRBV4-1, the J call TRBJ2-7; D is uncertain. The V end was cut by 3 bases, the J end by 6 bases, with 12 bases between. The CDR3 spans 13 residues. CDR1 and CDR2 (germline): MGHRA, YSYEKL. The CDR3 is CASSQPAPGEQYF. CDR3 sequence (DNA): TGCGCCAGCAGCCAGCCGGCGCCGGGCGAGCAGTACTTC.

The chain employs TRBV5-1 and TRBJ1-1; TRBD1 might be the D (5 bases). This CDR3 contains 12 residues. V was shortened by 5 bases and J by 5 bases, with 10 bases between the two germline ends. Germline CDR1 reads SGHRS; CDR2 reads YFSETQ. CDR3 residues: CASSQRGTEAFF. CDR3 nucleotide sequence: TGCGCCAGCAGTCAAAGGGGAACTGAAGCTTTCTTT.

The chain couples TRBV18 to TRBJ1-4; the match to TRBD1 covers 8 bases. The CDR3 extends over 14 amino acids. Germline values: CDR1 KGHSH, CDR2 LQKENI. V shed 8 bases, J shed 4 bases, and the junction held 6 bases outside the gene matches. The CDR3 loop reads CASHRDRSNEKLFF. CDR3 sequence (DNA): TGTGCCAGCCACCGGGACAGGAGTAATGAAAAACTGTTTTTT.

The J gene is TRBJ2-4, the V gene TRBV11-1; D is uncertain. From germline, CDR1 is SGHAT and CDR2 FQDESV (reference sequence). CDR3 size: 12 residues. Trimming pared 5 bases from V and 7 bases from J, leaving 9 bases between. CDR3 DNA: TGTGCCAGCAGCGGAGATCTGAACATTCAGTACTTC. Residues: CASSGDLNIQYF.

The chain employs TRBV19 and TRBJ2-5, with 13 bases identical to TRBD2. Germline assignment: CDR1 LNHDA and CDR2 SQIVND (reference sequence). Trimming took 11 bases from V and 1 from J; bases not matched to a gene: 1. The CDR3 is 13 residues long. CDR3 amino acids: CARTSGGQETQYF. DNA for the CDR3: TGTGCCCGGACTAGCGGGGGCCAAGAGACCCAGTACTTC.